Each of the 20 T cell receptor beta chains below was sequenced from the same sample in a study of T cells in Graves' hyperthyroidism and ophthalmopathy. Amplification of TCR beta CDR3 regions was performed using RNA transcripts as template. A set of HTBI primers served as the primers for a first-round RT-PCR of the TCR CDR3. One entry per CDR3 protein, called by TCRdb with MiXCR from the multiplex PCR reads. The profile shows approximately 690,000 distinct CDR3 sequences, roughly 20% of them singletons. The sequenced material came from blood. The source is a man aged 30-40 years with Graves' ophthalmopathy.

Ten or more counts support this clonotype. J is TRBJ1-2 and V is TRBV12-3 or TRBV12-4; 10 positions match TRBD1. Germline trimming cut 2 bases from V and 5 bases from J; bases unmatched to any gene: 5. CDR3 length: 15 amino acids. In nucleotides, the CDR3 is TGTGCCAGCAGTTTATTGACAGGGGGCAGTTATGGCTACACCTTC. Translating it yields CASSLLTGGSYGYTF.

The chain links TRBV6-1 to TRBJ2-7; tentative D call: TRBD1 (6 bases). V was trimmed by 5 bases and J by 7 bases, leaving 18 bases between them. The CDR3 totals 14 residues. Per germline, CDR1 MNHNS and CDR2 SASEGT. For the CDR3, the DNA is TGTGCCAGCAGTCTCCACCCCCGACAGGATGAGCAGTACTTC. Translating gives CASSLHPRQDEQYF.

The chain recombines TRBV19 with TRBJ2-2; D unresolved. The V gene's germline CDR1 is LNHDA and CDR2 SQIVND (reference sequence). The CDR3 contains 13 residues. The V end lost 7 bases, the J end lost 4 bases, and 10 bases lay between the germline ends. In DNA, the CDR3 is TGTGCCAGTAATAGAGGTGGCACCGGGGAGCTGTTTTTT. Its translation: CASNRGGTGELFF. The full variable domain, in which reference TRBV19 and TRBJ2-2 provide the parts outside the CDR3, is DGGITQSPKYLFRKEGQNVTLSCEQNLNHDAMYWYRQDPGQGLRLIYYSQIVNDFQKGDIAEGYSVSREKKESFPLTVTSAQKNPTAFYLCASNRGGTGELFFGEGSRLTVL.

This clonotype was counted between two and nine times. This sequence joins TRBV20-1 and TRBJ2-7; the D gene is possibly TRBD2 (6 bases). CDR3 length: 14 residues. The V gene's germline CDR1 is DFQATT and CDR2 SNEGSKA (reference sequence). V was pared by 6 bases and J by 3 bases, with 18 bases between. The CDR3: CSAASRDFSYEQYF. The CDR3 DNA follows: TGCAGTGCCGCGAGCCGGGACTTCAGCTACGAGCAGTACTTC.

This clonotype was detected ten times or more. J is TRBJ2-5 and V is TRBV7-8, with TRBD1 identical over 10 bases. The CDR3 spans 16 residues. Germline V lookup: CDR1 SGHVS, CDR2 FQNEAQ. Trimming at V came to 2 bases and at J to 4 bases, leaving 7 bases not matched to a gene. The DNA for the CDR3 is TGTGCCAGCAGCTTAAGCGCAGGGACAGGGGTAGAGACCCAGTACTTC. Protein: CASSLSAGTGVETQYF.

This clonotype appeared once. The V and J genes are TRBV7-2 and TRBJ2-7, with 7 bases matching TRBD2. In germline, CDR1 is SGHTA, CDR2 FQGNSA. The ends lost 2 bases at V and 3 bases at J; junction bases unmatched: 10. The CDR3 is 16 residues long. The CDR3 reads CASSLSGLGMGYEQYF. The CDR3 nucleotides read TGTGCCAGCAGCTTATCAGGACTAGGCATGGGCTACGAGCAGTACTTC.

The chain recombines TRBV2 with TRBJ2-2; tentative D call: TRBD1 (6 bases). The germline CDR1 and CDR2 sequences are SNHLY and FYNNEI. Trimming took off 4 bases at V and 1 base at J, with 10 bases between the two ends. The CDR3 sequence is 15 residues long. For the CDR3, the DNA is TGTGCCAGCAGTGCGCCGGGACAGAACACCGGGGAGCTGTTTTTT. This sequence encodes CASSAPGQNTGELFF.

This clonotype was counted a few times. The gene calls are TRBV20-1 and TRBJ2-7; 8 positions agree with TRBD2. This CDR3 contains 14 residues. The V gene end was trimmed by 2 bases and the J gene end by 2 bases; junction bases not matched to a gene: 5. The germline gives CDR1 DFQATT, CDR2 SNEGSKA (reference sequence). The CDR3 loop is CSARRREVPYEQYF. As DNA, the CDR3 is TGCAGTGCTAGACGGCGGGAGGTTCCCTACGAGCAGTACTTC.

The chain combines TRBV28 with TRBJ1-5; the D gene is possibly TRBD1 (5 bases). The V gene lost 4 bases and the J gene lost 2 bases, with 6 bases spanning the gap. The CDR3 consists of 13 residues. CDR1 and CDR2 (germline): MDHEN, SYDVKM. The CDR3 protein is CASSWDGNQPQHF. The DNA for the CDR3 is TGTGCCAGCAGTTGGGACGGCAATCAGCCCCAGCATTTT.

This clonotype was picked up many times. The chain couples TRBV20-1 to TRBJ2-1, with 9 bases that match TRBD1. Losses at the gene ends were 1 base for V and 5 bases for J; bases not matched to a gene: 6. CDR3 length: 15 amino acids. Per the germline V gene, CDR1 is DFQATT and CDR2 is SNEGSKA (reference sequence). The CDR3: CSARGAGTGNNEQFF. The CDR3 DNA follows: TGCAGTGCTAGAGGAGCCGGGACAGGGAACAATGAGCAGTTCTTC.

The chain has TRBV7-2 and TRBJ1-1, with TRBD1 identical over 10 bases. Germline V CDR1 and CDR2: SGHTA, FQGNSA. The trim removed 4 bases at V and 2 bases at J, leaving 10 bases unmatched. CDR3 size: 17 residues. The CDR3 DNA follows: TGTGCCAGCAGCTCGACAGGGGGCACGCGGGGAAACACTGAAGCTTTCTTT. This codes for CASSSTGGTRGNTEAFF.

The CDR3 nucleotides are TGTGCCAGCAGCGTCGGGGGGCCTAGCAACCAAGAGACCCAGTACTTC. Residues: CASSVGGPSNQETQYF. The chain employs TRBV9 and TRBJ2-5; a possible D gene is TRBD2 (7 bases). The CDR3 contains 16 residues. Germline values: CDR1 SGDLS, CDR2 YYNGEE. V dropped 2 bases and J dropped 0 bases, with 14 bases sitting between them.

This clonotype has a handful of counts. The V call is TRBV7-9, the J call TRBJ1-2; 7 nucleotides align to TRBD1. This CDR3 contains 14 residues. V gave up 5 bases and J gave up 8 bases; unmatched junction bases: 11. CDR1 is SEHNR and CDR2 is FQNEAQ in the germline V gene (reference sequence). CDR3 protein: CASSPLQGPWGYTF. The DNA of the CDR3 is TGTGCCAGCAGCCCCTTACAGGGGCCCTGGGGCTACACCTTC.

V is TRBV10-3 and J is TRBJ2-3; perhaps TRBD2 as D (6 bases). The germline gives CDR1 ENHRY, CDR2 SYGVKD. This CDR3 comprises 18 residues. Between the trimmed V and J ends, which lost 2 bases and 0 bases, there was a span of 18 bases. The DNA of the CDR3 is TGTGCCATCAGTGAGCGCTGGGTAGCGGATCCTAGCACAGATACGCAGTATTTT. This codes for CAISERWVADPSTDTQYF.

V and J are TRBV5-1 and TRBJ1-5; the match to TRBD1 covers 10 bases. V was clipped by 3 bases and J by 4 bases; unmatched bases: 4. The CDR3 totals 15 residues. In germline, CDR1 is SGHRS, CDR2 YFSETQ. The CDR3 spells CASSSGTGENQPQHF. CDR3 sequence (DNA): TGCGCCAGCAGCTCCGGGACAGGGGAAAATCAGCCCCAGCATTTT.

V and J are TRBV7-6 and TRBJ2-2; D unresolved. The V and J ends lost 6 bases and 5 bases respectively, with 7 bases between them. Germline values: CDR1 SGHVS, CDR2 FNYEAQ. CDR3 length: 12 amino acids. CDR3 sequence reads: CASSTATGELFF. The CDR3 DNA follows: TGTGCCAGCAGTACAGCTACCGGGGAGCTGTTTTTT.

On this clonotype: A much larger clone lies a single base off, so this may be a read error. The rearrangement joins TRBV20-1 to TRBJ2-7, with no clear D. The end of the DNA is better explained by TRBJ2-1, so the J call may be wrong. Looked up from germline, CDR1 is DFQATT and CDR2 is SNEGSKA (reference sequence). The CDR3 spans 15 residues. DNA of the CDR3: TGCAGTGCTCCATCGCCCAGGCAGGTTGTCTACGAGCAGTTCTTC. As protein: CSAPSPRQVVYEQFF.

This chain connects TRBV30 to TRBJ2-3; possible D gene TRBD1, 5 bases. Germline V gene lookup returns CDR1 GTSNPN and CDR2 SVGIG (reference sequence). The CDR3 loop spans 16 amino acids. Trimming cost V 0 bases and J 0 bases, with 13 bases left between them. The CDR3 sequence: CAWSVSGASSTDTQYF. The CDR3 DNA reads as TGTGCCTGGAGTGTCTCTGGGGCCTCTAGCACAGATACGCAGTATTTT.

A few counts support this clonotype. At one of its ends the junction is not consistent with the germline gene, which may arise from a read error. CDR3 in amino acids: CASSPRVAGKLFF. Written as DNA, the CDR3 is TGTGCCAGCTCACCACGGGTTGCCGGGAAGCTGTTTTTT. The chain couples TRBV18 to TRBJ2-2; the D gene is possibly TRBD2 (5 bases). The germline gives CDR1 KGHSH, CDR2 LQKENI. This CDR3 is 13 amino acids long.

The genes are TRBV6-2 or TRBV6-3 and TRBJ2-1; tentatively, D is TRBD1 (7 bases). Germline V gene data show CDR1 as MNHEY and CDR2 as SVGEGT. V dropped 7 bases and J dropped 9 bases, with 19 bases sitting between them. This CDR3 region has 14 residues. Here the CDR3 DNA reads TGTGCCAGCATTTCGACAGGGAGGCAGGGTGAGCAGTTCTTC. Protein product: CASISTGRQGEQFF.